This T cell receptor (beta chain) appears in the sequencing data of a study of T cell repertoires in cytomegalovirus infection. Study context: TCR beta signatures that were public indicated CMV infection and matching HLA type. Study-level points and caveats: CMV-specific HLA-C-restricted TCR beta clonotypes dominated the ex vivo response. Summed public TCR beta family frequency identified CMV carriers bearing the relevant HLA.

CDR1 and CDR2 (germline): MGHRA, YSYEKL. Trimming removed 0 bases from V and 5 bases from J, with 10 bases in between. The CDR3 is 15 residues long. This clonotype was seen only a few times. Antigen: not known. TCRdb passed the reads through MiXCR, listing each CDR3 protein once. Counted here are 250,000 to 300,000 distinct CDR3 sequences, over 15% occurring once; the ten biggest clones make up 40% to 55%. Material for sequencing was CD8+ T cells from PBMCs. The chain recombines TRBV4-1 with TRBJ2-2, with D perhaps matching TRBD2 (6 bases). This clonotype was obtained from a human donor in good health (CMV status not recorded). Some clones in this sample may be carry-over from other donors' samples. As DNA, the CDR3 is TGCGCCAGCAGCCAAGAGGCGGGGATAACCGGGGAGCTGTTTTTT. This encodes CASSQEAGITGELFF.